Below are 32 T cell receptor beta chains sequenced from a single sample in a study of blood T cell repertoires in COVID-19. Produced via immunoSEQ multiplex PCR; TCRdb's table is partial and in-frame only. The table shows approximately 69,000 clones, with around four fifths occurring only once. Material: peripheral blood. The receptors were gathered from a woman aged 60-75 years with acute or convalescent COVID-19.

The V call is TRBV18, the J call TRBJ2-2; 8 bases are a match to TRBD2. The CDR3 spans 16 residues. The V and J ends lost 2 bases and 7 bases, in that order; junction bases with no gene match: 9. Germline V gives CDR1 KGHSH, CDR2 LQKENI. CDR3 residues: CASSPISSGSGGELFF. As DNA, the CDR3 is TGTGCCAGCTCACCAATATCGAGCGGGAGTGGCGGGGAGCTGTTTTTT.

The chain joins TRBV2 to TRBJ1-2; D remains unclear. The CDR3 extends over 11 amino acids. Germline V gene lookup returns CDR1 SNHLY and CDR2 FYNNEI. V lost 6 bases and J lost 7, with 9 bases in between. CDR3 amino acids: CASSYVRGYTF. CDR3 sequence (DNA): TGTGCCAGCAGCTATGTGCGTGGCTACACCTTC.

This chain uses TRBV6-5 with TRBJ1-1; D is possibly TRBD1 (5 bases). Germline assignment: CDR1 MNHEY and CDR2 SVGAGI. V was pared by 0 bases and J by 5 bases, with 16 bases between. CDR3 size: 16 residues. DNA of the CDR3: TGTGCCAGCAGTTACTCAGTTCTGGAGGGGAGGACTGAAGCTTTCTTT. Amino acids: CASSYSVLEGRTEAFF.

The gene calls are TRBV9 and TRBJ2-3, with 11 bases aligning to TRBD2. After removal of 0 bases from V and 14 bases from J, the junction contained 11 bases not matched to a gene. Germline lookup yields CDR1 SGDLS and CDR2 YYNGEE. The CDR3 covers 15 residues. The CDR3 spells CASSVDGVTSGNRYF. DNA for the CDR3: TGTGCCAGCAGCGTAGATGGCGTGACTAGCGGGAACCGGTATTTT.

The chain combines TRBV9 with TRBJ1-6; D is unclear. The germline V and J ends were trimmed by 3 bases and 8 bases, with 12 bases remaining between them. Germline V CDR1 and CDR2: SGDLS, YYNGEE. The CDR3 totals 14 residues. In nucleotides, the CDR3 is TGTGCCAGCAGCGCCCTCGACTCTGATTCACCCCTCCACTTT. It codes for CASSALDSDSPLHF.

On this clone: Other nucleotide sequences from this sample produce the same CDR3. The V call is TRBV7-9, the J call TRBJ1-2; D perhaps matches TRBD1 (6 bases). Trimming removed 1 base at V and 5 bases at J, with 8 bases between. The CDR3 contains 13 residues. In germline, CDR1 is SEHNR, CDR2 FQNEAQ (reference sequence). The CDR3 protein is CASSLGTDYGYTF. CDR3 nucleotide sequence: TGTGCCAGCAGCTTAGGGACAGATTATGGCTACACCTTC.

This chain connects TRBV10-2 to TRBJ2-1; D is ambiguous. Between the trimmed V and J ends, which lost 0 bases and 11 bases, there was a span of 8 bases. The CDR3 loop spans 12 amino acids. Germline values: CDR1 WSHSY, CDR2 SAAADI. This CDR3 is CASSESLRQQFF. The CDR3 nucleotides are TGCGCCAGCAGTGAGTCGCTACGCCAGCAGTTCTTC.

J is TRBJ1-5 and V is TRBV5-5, with D unresolved. The germline V gene encodes CDR1 SGHKS and CDR2 YYEKEE (reference sequence). CDR3 length: 15 amino acids. Trimming left V 0 bases short and J 3 bases short, with 10 bases between. Here the CDR3 reads CASSLGAVTNQPQHF. CDR3 DNA sequence: TGTGCCAGCAGCTTGGGCGCCGTTACCAATCAGCCCCAGCATTTT. The full variable domain, rest sourced from reference TRBV5-5 and TRBJ1-5, is DAGVTQSPTHLIKTRGQQVTLRCSPISGHKSVSWYQQVLGQGPQFIFQYYEKEERGRGNFPDRFSARQFPNYSSELNVNALLLGDSALYLCASSLGAVTNQPQHFGDGTRLSIL.

The chain uses TRBV6-5 and TRBJ2-7; TRBD2 might be the D (5 bases). Germline lookup yields CDR1 MNHEY and CDR2 SVGAGI. V shed 8 bases and J shed 6 bases, with 17 bases lying between them. The CDR3 runs 13 residues. The CDR3 bases are TGTGCCAGCTCCGGAGGCGTTTCTTTCGAGCAGTACTTC. Translated: CASSGGVSFEQYF.

The chain has TRBV7-8 and TRBJ2-7; D call uncertain. Germline lookup yields CDR1 SGHVS and CDR2 FQNEAQ. The CDR3 extends over 14 amino acids. V lost 4 bases and J lost 2, with 12 bases in between. The CDR3 DNA reads TGTGCCAGCAGCTCCTACCCCGATACCTACGAGCAGTACTTC. Translated: CASSSYPDTYEQYF.

This chain connects TRBV5-4 to TRBJ1-1; tentatively, D is TRBD1 (6 bases). Deletions cut 2 bases from V and 5 bases from J, with 16 bases between. CDR1 is SGHNT, CDR2 YYREEE, per germline (reference sequence). This CDR3 contains 15 residues. CDR3: CASSFRAGRGTEAFF. The CDR3 DNA reads TGTGCCAGCAGCTTTAGGGCAGGGAGGGGGACTGAAGCTTTCTTT.

The chain recombines TRBV28 with TRBJ1-4; D is perhaps TRBD1 (6 bases). CDR3 length: 17 amino acids. The germline CDR1 and CDR2 sequences are MDHEN and SYDVKM. With 1 base removed from V and 5 bases from J, the gap between germline ends came to 17 bases. The CDR3 sequence: CASSLFAPGTRNEKLFF. For the CDR3, the DNA is TGTGCCAGCAGTTTATTCGCCCCCGGGACAAGAAATGAAAAACTGTTTTTT.

The chain links TRBV27 to TRBJ2-4; 7 bases are a match to TRBD1. Trimming cost V 5 bases and J 0 bases; bases outside gene matches: 10. This CDR3 spans 17 amino acids. Germline V gene data show CDR1 as MNHEY and CDR2 as SMNVEV (reference sequence). The CDR3, as DNA: TGTGCCAGCAGTCTCTCGCGGACAGGTCGAGCCAAAAACATTCAGTACTTC. This encodes CASSLSRTGRAKNIQYF.

The V gene is TRBV19, the J gene TRBJ2-1; no firm D call. The germline V gene has CDR1 LNHDA and CDR2 SQIVND (reference sequence). There are 16 residues in the CDR3. Between the trimmed V and J ends, which lost 7 bases and 1 base, there was a span of 17 bases. CDR3 sequence (DNA): TGTGCCAGTACCCACCGAGGCTCCCGTTCCTACAATGAGCAGTTCTTC. Translating it yields CASTHRGSRSYNEQFF.

The chain employs TRBV19 and TRBJ2-5; 9 bases line up with TRBD2. The CDR3 is made up of 15 amino acids. Germline assignment: CDR1 LNHDA and CDR2 SQIVND (reference sequence). V lost 1 base to trimming and J lost 1 base; unmatched junction nucleotides: 1. This chain's CDR3 is CASSIGLAAQETQYF. The CDR3 bases are TGTGCCAGTAGTATAGGACTAGCGGCCCAAGAGACCCAGTACTTC.

V is TRBV28 and J is TRBJ2-7, with 10 bases fitting TRBD1. Per germline, CDR1 MDHEN and CDR2 SYDVKM. This CDR3 has 15 amino acids. V gave up 3 bases and J gave up 2 bases; unmatched junction bases: 4. For the CDR3, the DNA is TGTGCCAGCAGTTTTCCCGGGACAGGGGCCTACGAGCAGTACTTC. Its protein is CASSFPGTGAYEQYF.

The V call is TRBV21-1, the J call TRBJ2-3; TRBD2 reflects the table's D call only, with no check against the DNA. TRBV21-1 is reported as a pseudogene. The length of the CDR3 is 18 residues. The CDR3 nucleotides read TGTGCCAGCAGCAGGATTACGAAGGGACTAGCGGCCACAGATACGCAGTATTTT. Its translation: CASSRITKGLAATDTQYF.

The chain uses TRBV12-3 or TRBV12-4 and TRBJ1-5; D perhaps matches TRBD1 (6 bases). This CDR3 is built from 13 residues. Trimming removed 5 bases from V and 2 bases from J, with 7 bases in between. The CDR3 protein is CASSGQRNQPQHF. DNA of the CDR3: TGTGCCAGCAGTGGACAGCGCAATCAGCCCCAGCATTTT.

V is TRBV27 and J is TRBJ2-7, with TRBD1 matching over 7 bases. CDR1 is MNHEY and CDR2 is SMNVEV in the germline V gene (reference sequence). The CDR3 extends over 14 amino acids. V lost 2 bases, J lost 6 bases, and 7 bases stayed unmatched. The CDR3 loop reads CASSLNRGLSEQYF. CDR3 bases: TGTGCCAGCAGTTTAAACAGGGGTTTATCCGAGCAGTACTTC.

The genes are TRBV7-9 and TRBJ1-1, with D hard to call. Germline CDR1 reads SEHNR; CDR2 reads FQNEAQ (reference sequence). The V end was cut by 4 bases, the J end by 0 bases, with 6 bases between. The CDR3 contains 13 residues. CDR3 residues: CASSSYMNTEAFF. CDR3 in DNA: TGTGCCAGCAGCTCTTATATGAACACTGAAGCTTTCTTT.

This sequence joins TRBV5-8 and TRBJ1-1; 7 bases line up with TRBD1. The germline gives CDR1 SGHTS, CDR2 YDEGEE. The CDR3 extends over 15 amino acids. The junction had 6 bases not matched to a gene; V was cut back by 4 bases and J by 0 bases. CDR3 loop: CASSLTGAVNTEAFF. CDR3 in DNA: TGTGCCAGCAGCCTTACAGGGGCGGTGAACACTGAAGCTTTCTTT.

In its sample, this clone was seen a few times. Different DNA sequences within this sample yield the same CDR3. The chain couples TRBV30 to TRBJ2-7; 7 bases agree with TRBD1. Germline values: CDR1 GTSNPN, CDR2 SVGIG (reference sequence). Losses at the gene ends were 0 bases for V and 4 bases for J; bases not matched to a gene: 0. The CDR3 has 12 residues. The CDR3 sequence: CAWSVQGYEQYF. For the CDR3, the DNA is TGTGCCTGGAGTGTACAGGGGTACGAGCAGTACTTC.

The rearrangement uses TRBV29-1 and TRBJ2-7; D uncertain. CDR1 and CDR2 (germline): SQVTM, ANQGSEA. The CDR3 length is 12 residues. V was shortened by 4 bases and J by 2 bases, with 9 bases between the two germline ends. The CDR3 DNA reads as TGCAGCGTTGTTTACGGTGCCTACGAGCAGTACTTC. Protein: CSVVYGAYEQYF.

This chain uses TRBV6-5 with TRBJ1-2; TRBD1 agrees at 8 bases. Germline V gene lookup returns CDR1 MNHEY and CDR2 SVGAGI. The CDR3 has 15 residues. The ends lost 6 bases at V and 5 bases at J; junction bases unmatched: 11. The CDR3 DNA is TGTGCCAGCAGCCTTTGGACAGGGTCGGAGTATGGCTACACCTTC. It specifies CASSLWTGSEYGYTF.

The V gene is TRBV10-3, the J gene TRBJ2-7; 11 bases align to TRBD1. This CDR3 has 16 residues. Germline V lookup: CDR1 ENHRY, CDR2 SYGVKD. The junction had 9 bases not matched to a gene; V was cut back by 8 bases and J by 0 bases. The CDR3 region has the DNA TGTGCCATCGGACAGGGGGCTGCTGGAGGCTCCTACGAGCAGTACTTC. It specifies CAIGQGAAGGSYEQYF.

The rearrangement joins TRBV4-2 to TRBJ1-1, with D possibly matching TRBD1 (6 bases). Looked up from germline, CDR1 is LGHNA and CDR2 is YNFKEQ. This CDR3 region has 16 residues. V lost 1 base, J lost 3 bases, and 15 bases lay in between. CDR3 region: CASSQGFGRGDTEAFF. CDR3 in DNA: TGTGCCAGCAGCCAAGGATTTGGGAGGGGGGACACTGAAGCTTTCTTT.

The table lists this clone with a few counts. The chain employs TRBV10-3 and TRBJ1-2, with a possible D match to TRBD1 (5 bases). This CDR3 region has 16 residues. With 2 bases removed from V and 4 bases from J, the gap between germline ends came to 17 bases. The germline CDR1 and CDR2 sequences are ENHRY and SYGVKD. CDR3 sequence (DNA): TGTGCCATCAGTGAGATTGGGGCAGGGTCGACCTATGGCTACACCTTC. Its translation: CAISEIGAGSTYGYTF.

This clone was detected a few times. The genes are TRBV5-8 and TRBJ1-2, with a tentative D call TRBD1 (6 bases). CDR1 is SGHTS, CDR2 YDEGEE, per germline. V was shortened by 0 bases and J by 8 bases, with 20 bases between the two germline ends. The CDR3 is made up of 16 amino acids. CDR3 in DNA: TGTGCCAGCAGCTTGGTTAGGGGGATTACCCCTAGCGGCTACACCTTC. Protein: CASSLVRGITPSGYTF. Full variable domain (remainder filled in from reference TRBV5-8 and TRBJ1-2): EAGVTQSPTHLIKTRGQQATLRCSPISGHTSVYWYQQALGLGLQFLLWYDEGEERNRGNFPPRFSGRQFPNYSSELNVNALELEDSALYLCASSLVRGITPSGYTFGSGTRLTVV.

The V and J genes are TRBV18 and TRBJ2-3; 7 bases are a match to TRBD1. The V segment lost 3 bases and the J segment 2 bases; nucleotides outside the gene matches: 8. CDR3 length equals 16 residues. Germline values: CDR1 KGHSH, CDR2 LQKENI. CDR3 region: CASSPPGGVHTDTQYF. DNA of the CDR3: TGTGCCAGCTCACCTCCAGGGGGAGTACACACAGATACGCAGTATTTT.

This clone was counted a few times. The CDR3 reads CASSSFATSDNTQYF. The CDR3 DNA is TGCGCCAGCAGCTCGTTTGCGACTAGCGATAATACGCAGTATTTT. The V gene is TRBV5-1, the J gene TRBJ2-3, with 8 bases lining up with TRBD2. V gave up 3 bases and J gave up 7 bases; unmatched junction bases: 10. Germline CDR1 SGHRS, CDR2 YFSETQ. This CDR3 has 15 residues.

This chain connects TRBV3-1 (or the pseudogene TRBV3-2) to TRBJ1-6; 9 nucleotides line up with TRBD1. There are 14 residues in the CDR3. Per germline, CDR1 LGHDT and CDR2 YNNKEL (reference sequence). The trim removed 4 bases at V and 7 bases at J, leaving 2 bases unmatched. Here the CDR3 DNA reads TGTGCCAGCAGCCGGGGACAGGGAAATTCACCCCTCCACTTT. Its translation: CASSRGQGNSPLHF.

The CDR3 sequence is CASRGQNAMNTEAFF. In DNA, the CDR3 is TGTGCCAGCAGGGGACAGAATGCCATGAACACTGAAGCTTTCTTT. This chain uses TRBV3-1 (or the pseudogene TRBV3-2) with TRBJ1-1, with 7 bases identical to TRBD1. The CDR3 sequence is 15 residues long. The ends lost 6 bases at V and 0 bases at J; junction bases unmatched: 7. Germline values: CDR1 LGHDT, CDR2 YNNKEL (reference sequence).